The clone carrying this TCR beta chain was counted only a few times. Its target is unknown. The data stem from a study of T-cell reconstitution after alpha-beta-depleted transplantation in children. Notes on the study in general: At the one-year point after transplant, T-cell counts and TCRbeta diversity were found to come mostly from T cells that had been newly produced. After transplant, at about two months, alpha-beta T cells were reportedly derived from several hundred expanded graft clones. After transplant, high TCRbeta diversity at day 60 in some patients arose from surviving recipient T cells and thymic progenitors.

Library preparation (for TCRbeta) was performed with unique molecular identifiers. TCRdb re-analysed the PCR reads in MiXCR, keeping a single row per CDR3 protein. The repertoire holds about 980,000 distinct CDR3 sequences, 25% to 35% seen once, with 28% in the top ten. The receptor comes from a boy less than two years old who had a stem cell transplant for SCID, so the T cells may come from the graft donor. The specimen comprised PBMCs, mostly from graft donor cells, sampled 360 days after TCRalphabeta/CD19-depleted stem cell transplant.

CDR3 nucleotides: TGTGCCAGCAGCGAGGGACCGCATGCCGGGGAGCTGTTTTTT. This translates into CASSEGPHAGELFF. V and J are TRBV9 and TRBJ2-2, with D possibly being TRBD1 or TRBD2 (5 bases each). Germline V lookup: CDR1 SGDLS, CDR2 YYNGEE. The V and J ends lost 3 bases and 6 bases respectively, with 12 bases between them. The CDR3 covers 14 residues.